This passage covers 24 T cell receptor beta chains from one sample sequenced in a study of blood T cell repertoires in COVID-19. Profiling relied on immunoSEQ multiplex PCR, and the TCRdb table lists in-frame clones only, not all of them. This table has about 150,000 clones, approximately 80% appearing once. Sequencing was carried out using PBMCs or T cells enriched from blood (not recorded which). The receptors were gathered from a woman in her thirties or forties who had recovered from COVID-19.

CDR3 DNA sequence: TGTGCCAGCTCACGACTGGGACAGCAGGAAAAACTGTTTTTT. Its translation: CASSRLGQQEKLFF. The V gene is TRBV18, the J gene TRBJ1-4, with 7 bases aligning to TRBD1. CDR1 and CDR2 from the germline V gene are KGHSH and LQKENI. The CDR3 covers 14 residues. V lost 4 bases and J lost 8; bases outside the gene matches: 7.

V usage is TRBV3-1 (or the pseudogene TRBV3-2) and J usage is TRBJ1-1, with no clear D. Trimming removed 3 bases at V and 2 bases at J, with 7 bases between. The CDR3 consists of 13 residues. Germline V CDR1 and CDR2: LGHDT, YNNKEL (reference sequence). The CDR3 nucleotides are TGTGCCAGCAGCCAGTCGTATAACACTGAAGCTTTCTTT. The encoded protein is CASSQSYNTEAFF.

The chain carries TRBV15 and TRBJ2-7; 10 bases are shared with TRBD2. CDR3 size: 15 residues. CDR1 and CDR2 (germline): LNHNV, YYDKDF (reference sequence). Losses at the gene ends were 0 bases for V and 9 bases for J; bases not matched to a gene: 8. The CDR3 DNA is TGTGCCACCAGCAGAGATCCCAGCGGGAGGGCGGGGCAGTACTTC. Translating it yields CATSRDPSGRAGQYF. The whole variable domain, remainder taken from reference TRBV15 and TRBJ2-7, is DAMVIQNPRYQVTQFGKPVTLSCSQTLNHNVMYWYQQKSSQAPKLLFHYYDKDFNNEADTPDNFQSRRPNTSFCFLDIRSPGLGDTAMYLCATSRDPSGRAGQYFGPGTRLTVT.

The CDR3 sequence: CASSPLAGRNTEAFF. The CDR3 nucleotides read TGTGCCAGCAGCCCCCTCGCCGGGAGAAACACTGAAGCTTTCTTT. The chain recombines TRBV3-1 (or the pseudogene TRBV3-2) with TRBJ1-1, with D uncertain. CDR1 is LGHDT and CDR2 is YNNKEL in the germline V gene (reference sequence). V lost 4 bases and J 2 bases, leaving 14 bases between the germline ends. There are 15 residues in the CDR3.

V gene TRBV4-1 combines with J gene TRBJ2-3, with D perhaps TRBD2 (6 bases). The germline V gene encodes CDR1 MGHRA and CDR2 YSYEKL. V was cut by 1 base and J by 3 bases, with 11 bases left in between. This CDR3 is built from 15 residues. In DNA form, the CDR3 reads TGCGCCAGCAGCCAAGGTAACGGGAGAACAGATACGCAGTATTTT. Translated, it gives CASSQGNGRTDTQYF.

This clone was seen just once. The chain joins TRBV6-5 to TRBJ1-2, with D perhaps matching TRBD1 (5 bases). This CDR3 has 12 residues. V was pared by 6 bases and J by 7 bases, with 12 bases between. CDR1 and CDR2 (germline): MNHEY, SVGAGI. CDR3 loop: CASSTLGRGYTF. The CDR3 bases are TGTGCCAGCAGCACCTTGGGGCGTGGCTACACCTTC.

The V and J genes are TRBV15 and TRBJ2-1; D gene ambiguous. In germline, CDR1 is LNHNV, CDR2 YYDKDF (reference sequence). The V gene lost 1 base and the J gene lost 2 bases, with 6 bases spanning the gap. This CDR3 is 14 amino acids long. The CDR3 loop reads CATSRGRAYNEQFF. For the CDR3, the DNA is TGTGCCACCAGCAGAGGTCGGGCCTACAATGAGCAGTTCTTC.

The chain carries TRBV2 and TRBJ1-1; 8 bases are a match to TRBD1. The V and J ends lost 6 bases and 4 bases, in that order; junction bases with no gene match: 10. This CDR3 contains 15 residues. Looked up from germline, CDR1 is SNHLY and CDR2 is FYNNEI. The CDR3, as DNA: TGTGCCAGCAGCTCGAAGGACAGGGTGCGCACTGAAGCTTTCTTT. It codes for CASSSKDRVRTEAFF.

The V call is TRBV6-1, the J call TRBJ2-7; 9 bases map to TRBD2. With 3 bases clipped from V and 3 bases from J, the junction kept 9 bases outside the gene matches. The germline CDR1 and CDR2 sequences are MNHNS and SASEGT. The CDR3 totals 16 residues. CDR3 in amino acids: CASSDWGGGALYEQYF. The CDR3 coding sequence is TGTGCCAGCAGTGATTGGGGCGGGGGGGCCCTCTACGAGCAGTACTTC.

V gene TRBV30 combines with J gene TRBJ1-1; TRBD1 is a possible D gene (6 bases). The germline V gene encodes CDR1 GTSNPN and CDR2 SVGIG (reference sequence). Trimming cost V 0 bases and J 3 bases, with 11 bases left between them. There are 14 residues in the CDR3. Here the CDR3 DNA reads TGTGCCTGGAGTGTGGGGGGGCTGTACACTGAAGCTTTCTTT. Its translation: CAWSVGGLYTEAFF.

The J gene is TRBJ1-5, the V gene TRBV19; 7 bases are a match to TRBD1. V shed 2 bases, J shed 7 bases, and the junction held 5 bases outside the gene matches. Germline V gene lookup returns CDR1 LNHDA and CDR2 SQIVND (reference sequence). The CDR3 runs 14 residues. CDR3 DNA: TGTGCCAGTAGTATAATGGCAGGGGGGCAGCCCCAGCATTTT. This encodes CASSIMAGGQPQHF.

The chain carries TRBV27 and TRBJ2-2; 12 nucleotides line up with TRBD1. CDR1 MNHEY and CDR2 SMNVEV come from the germline V gene (reference sequence). Trimming at V came to 2 bases and at J to 7 bases, leaving 5 bases not matched to a gene. The CDR3 loop spans 16 amino acids. CDR3 loop: CASSLGTGGVVGELFF. CDR3 in DNA: TGTGCCAGCAGTTTAGGGACAGGGGGCGTTGTCGGGGAGCTGTTTTTT.

The genes are TRBV3-1 (or the pseudogene TRBV3-2) and TRBJ2-2, with 9 bases matching TRBD2. Germline loops: CDR1 LGHDT, CDR2 YNNKEL (reference sequence). The CDR3 is 16 amino acids. The junction had 10 bases not matched to a gene; V was cut back by 4 bases and J by 7 bases. The CDR3 loop is CASSLHGGRESGELFF. Written as DNA, the CDR3 is TGTGCCAGCAGCCTCCATGGCGGGAGGGAGAGCGGGGAGCTGTTTTTT.

This chain uses TRBV30 with TRBJ2-1, with 8 bases lining up with TRBD2. Germline V gene data show CDR1 as GTSNPN and CDR2 as SVGIG (reference sequence). CDR3 length: 15 residues. The V segment lost 5 bases and the J segment 7 bases; nucleotides outside the gene matches: 13. CDR3 residues: CAWALSSGPKNEQFF. The DNA of the CDR3 is TGTGCCTGGGCCCTATCTAGCGGGCCCAAGAATGAGCAGTTCTTC. The variable domain in full, completed from reference TRBV30 and TRBJ2-1, reads SQTIHQWPATLVQPVGSPLSLECTVEGTSNPNLYWYRQAAGRGLQLLFYSVGIGQISSEVPQNLSASRPQDRQFILSSKKLLLSDSGFYLCAWALSSGPKNEQFFGPGTRLTVL.

The genes are TRBV4-1 and TRBJ2-5; 8 nucleotides line up with TRBD2. The length of the CDR3 is 15 residues. CDR1 MGHRA and CDR2 YSYEKL come from the germline V gene. V gave up 6 bases and J gave up 7 bases; unmatched junction bases: 13. As DNA, the CDR3 is TGCGCCAGCAGTCACGACAGTAGCGGGGTTGGGACCCAGTACTTC. Its translation is CASSHDSSGVGTQYF.

This chain's CDR3 is CASRGQGEGYTF. For the CDR3, the DNA is TGTGCCAGCAGGGGACAGGGGGAGGGCTACACCTTC. The genes are TRBV12-3 or TRBV12-4 and TRBJ1-2; 11 positions agree with TRBD1. The CDR3 consists of 12 residues. J was trimmed by 8 bases and V by 6 bases; bases with no gene match: 2.

The chain combines TRBV10-3 with TRBJ1-5, with 7 bases aligning to TRBD1. Unmatched junction bases numbered 5, after V lost 5 bases and J lost 4 bases. This CDR3 has 14 amino acids. CDR1 and CDR2 from the germline V gene are ENHRY and SYGVKD. The CDR3 DNA is TGTGCCATCAGTCCCGGGACAGCAAATCAGCCCCAGCATTTT. This codes for CAISPGTANQPQHF.

The genes are TRBV5-1 and TRBJ2-5; 8 positions match TRBD1. Trimming cost V 4 bases and J 2 bases; bases outside gene matches: 4. The CDR3 runs to 14 residues. Germline V gene data show CDR1 as SGHRS and CDR2 as YFSETQ. The CDR3 DNA reads TGCGCCAGCAGCCAGGGGGCAGGTCAAGAGACCCAGTACTTC. This encodes CASSQGAGQETQYF.

The chain links TRBV10-3 to TRBJ2-7, with D unclear. This CDR3 comprises 12 residues. Trimming removed 6 bases at V and 1 base at J, with 7 bases between. The germline V gene encodes CDR1 ENHRY and CDR2 SYGVKD. CDR3 sequence reads: CAIRTLSYEQYF. The CDR3 nucleotides are TGTGCCATCAGGACACTGTCCTACGAGCAGTACTTC.

The chain employs TRBV6-5 and TRBJ1-1, with D unresolved. Trimming removed 6 bases at V and 7 bases at J, with 15 bases between. CDR1 and CDR2 (germline): MNHEY, SVGAGI. The CDR3 runs to 13 residues. In DNA, the CDR3 is TGTGCCAGCAGGGAGAACATAATCTTTGAAGCTTTCTTT. Translating it yields CASRENIIFEAFF.

This clone was counted a single time. Here the CDR3 DNA reads TGTGCCAGCAGTTTATACGGTCAGCCCCAGCATTTT. Amino acids: CASSLYGQPQHF. The chain is built from TRBV27 and TRBJ1-5; D is unresolved. The CDR3 is 12 residues long. The germline CDR1 and CDR2 sequences are MNHEY and SMNVEV (reference sequence). Trimming pared 1 base from V and 6 bases from J, leaving 4 bases between.

The chain has TRBV19 and TRBJ2-1; D may be TRBD1 (6 bases). CDR3 length equals 16 residues. The V end lost 8 bases, the J end lost 8 bases, and 25 bases lay between the germline ends. Per the germline V gene, CDR1 is LNHDA and CDR2 is SQIVND (reference sequence). The CDR3 nucleotides read TGTGCCAGTTCAGGGGTGTTACTAGGCGCTTCGTATGAGCAGTTCTTC. Translated, it gives CASSGVLLGASYEQFF.

The chain has TRBV4-2 and TRBJ2-3; D is possibly TRBD1 (5 bases). Trimming removed 0 bases at V and 0 bases at J, with 10 bases between. CDR1 is LGHNA, CDR2 YNFKEQ, per germline. This CDR3 region has 16 residues. The CDR3 nucleotides are TGTGCCAGCAGCCAAGAGGGGCCCCCTAGCACAGATACGCAGTATTTT. It encodes CASSQEGPPSTDTQYF.

As for this clone: This sample includes further DNA sequences coding for the same CDR3. In nucleotides, the CDR3 is TGTGCCAGCAGCTACAGGGTTCAAGAGACCCAGTACTTC. This encodes CASSYRVQETQYF. The gene calls are TRBV7-2 and TRBJ2-5; a possible D gene is TRBD1 (6 bases). Germline V gives CDR1 SGHTA, CDR2 FQGNSA. V was cut by 4 bases and J by 2 bases, with 8 bases left in between. The CDR3 sequence is 13 residues long. Variable domain in full (rest from reference TRBV7-2 and TRBJ2-5): GAGVSQSPSNKVTEKGKDVELRCDPISGHTALYWYRQSLGQGLEFLIYFQGNSAPDKSGLPSDRFSAERTGGSVSTLTIQRTQQEDSAVYLCASSYRVQETQYFGPGTRLLVL.